This TCR beta chain was recorded in a study of blood T cell repertoires in COVID-19. As originally analysed: The assay estimated nucleated cells by amplifying reference gene primers. Here immunoSEQ multiplex PCR was the method, and the copy in TCRdb shows in-frame clones only, minus some. V, J and clone size are taken as reported in that table, and D and trimming were inferred from the DNA itself. The data show 59,000 or so clones, about 81% seen once. Trimming at V came to 3 bases and at J to 6 bases, leaving 13 bases not matched to a gene. CDR1 is SGDLS and CDR2 is YYNGEE in the germline V gene. The CDR3 is made up of 16 amino acids.

This TCR was sampled from a human donor in a cohort sampled during active COVID-19. The chain employs TRBV9 and TRBJ1-1, with 8 nucleotides matching TRBD1. The sample comprised peripheral blood. CDR3 bases: TGTGCCAGCAGCGCTGGACTCGGGACAGGTCGTTCTGAAGCTTTCTTT. Its protein product is CASSAGLGTGRSEAFF.